Reported below is one T cell receptor (beta chain). Antigen unknown. This entry comes from a study of T cell responses to AZD1222 COVID-19 vaccine. The study, taken as a whole, reports: Unmutated variant regions reportedly attract nearly half of all spike-specific TCRs. White British ancestry dominated among donors, who included more females, and clonal diversity was possibly underestimated.

Method: immunoSEQ multiplex PCR; TCRdb's copy keeps in-frame clones and lacks some. Of roughly 55,000 clones in the sample, roughly nine tenths were seen once. Unmatched junction bases numbered 12, after V lost 5 bases and J lost 4 bases. This CDR3 is 16 amino acids long. Germline CDR1 reads SQVTM; CDR2 reads ANQGSEA. This TCR derives from an adult in good health. The chain uses TRBV29-1 and TRBJ1-2; TRBD1 agrees at 11 bases. The source was peripheral blood, collected on day 0 of AZD1222 vaccination. The CDR3 nucleotides read TGCAGCGTTTCATCGCCGGGACAGGGGGACCGCTATGGCTACACCTTC. Protein sequence: CSVSSPGQGDRYGYTF.